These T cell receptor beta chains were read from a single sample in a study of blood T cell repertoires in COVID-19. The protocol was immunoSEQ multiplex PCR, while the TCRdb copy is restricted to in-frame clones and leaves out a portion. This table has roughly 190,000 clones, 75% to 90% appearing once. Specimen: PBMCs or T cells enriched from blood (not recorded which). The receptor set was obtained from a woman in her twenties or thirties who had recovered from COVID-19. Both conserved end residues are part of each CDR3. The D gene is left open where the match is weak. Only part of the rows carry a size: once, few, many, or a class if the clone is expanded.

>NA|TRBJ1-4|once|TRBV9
TGTGCCAGCAGCGTGGCCGGGGATGGAGAAAAACTGTTTTTT
CASSVAGDGEKLFF
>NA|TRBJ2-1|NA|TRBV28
TGTGCCAGCAGTTTAGGCGGGAATTTCTACAATGAGCAGTTCTTC
CASSLGGNFYNEQFF
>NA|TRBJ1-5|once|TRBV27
TGTGCCAGCAGTTTCTCCCGCGATAGCAATCAGCCCCAGCATTTT
CASSFSRDSNQPQHF
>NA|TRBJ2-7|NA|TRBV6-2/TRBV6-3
TGTGCCAGCAGTTATGGGGGAGGCAGCCACGAGCAGTACTTC
CASSYGGGSHEQYF
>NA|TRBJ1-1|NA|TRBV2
TGTGCCAGCAGTGATCACAGGGTCGCTTTCTTT
CASSDHRVAFF
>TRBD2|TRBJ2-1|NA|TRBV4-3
TGCGCCAGCAGCCAAGAAGGCGGGGGAGGGTTCTACAATGAGCAGTTCTTC
CASSQEGGGGFYNEQFF
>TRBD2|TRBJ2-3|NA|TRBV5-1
TGCGCCAGCAGCCCGGAAACTAGCGGGGGGACGGATACGCAGTATTTT
CASSPETSGGTDTQYF
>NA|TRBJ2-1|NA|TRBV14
TGTGCCAGCAGCCAACGGGTTTTTGGCAATGAGCAGTTCTTC
CASSQRVFGNEQFF
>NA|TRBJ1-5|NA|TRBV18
TGTGCCAGCTCCCCCGGACAGAATCAGCCCCAGCATTTT
CASSPGQNQPQHF
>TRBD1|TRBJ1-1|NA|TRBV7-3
TGTGCCAGCAGCTTAACGTCCGGGACAGGGGGTCGTGAAGCTTTCTTT
CASSLTSGTGGREAFF
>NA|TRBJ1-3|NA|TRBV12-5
TGTGCTAGTGGTTTGGCTCTAATTCAAACCACCTCTGGAAACACCATATATTTT
CASGLALIQTTSGNTIYF
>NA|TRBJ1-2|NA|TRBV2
TGTGCCAGCAGCATAGGGGTTGGCTATGGCTACACCTTC
CASSIGVGYGYTF
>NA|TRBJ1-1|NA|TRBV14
TGTGCCAGCAGCCTGTGGGGCAGGGGCCACACTGAAGCTTTCTTT
CASSLWGRGHTEAFF
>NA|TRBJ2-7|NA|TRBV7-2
TGTGCCAGCAGCTTGGGGCCGGGCTCCTACGAGCAGTACTTC
CASSLGPGSYEQYF
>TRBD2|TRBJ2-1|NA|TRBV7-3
TGTGCCAGCAGCTCCTCGGGGGGAGAGGGCAATGAGCAGTTCTTC
CASSSSGGEGNEQFF
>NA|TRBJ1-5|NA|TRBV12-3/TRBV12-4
TGTGCCAGCAGTTTAAGTGGAGGGCCCCAGCATTTT
CASSLSGGPQHF
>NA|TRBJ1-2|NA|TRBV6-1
TGTGCCAGCAGTGAAGTCAGTAACTATGGCTACACCTTC
CASSEVSNYGYTF
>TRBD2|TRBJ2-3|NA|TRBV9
TGTGCCAGCAGCTCACGACCCCGGTCCAGCGGGGAGGCAGATACGCAGTATTTT
CASSSRPRSSGEADTQYF
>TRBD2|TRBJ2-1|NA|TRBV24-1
TGTGCCACCAGGGCTAGCGGGGGGAACAATGAGCAGTTCTTC
CATRASGGNNEQFF
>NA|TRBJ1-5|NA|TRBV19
TGTGCCAGTAGTCTCCGACAGGTCGGGAATCAGCCCCAGCATTTT
CASSLRQVGNQPQHF
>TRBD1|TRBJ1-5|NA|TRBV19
TGTGCCAGTAGGGATAGACAGGGTAGCAATCAGCCCCAGCATTTT
CASRDRQGSNQPQHF
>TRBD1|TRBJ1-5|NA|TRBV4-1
TGCGCCAGCAGCCAAGTCCAGGGCAGGGGGCAGGGACAGCCCCAGCATTTT
CASSQVQGRGQGQPQHF
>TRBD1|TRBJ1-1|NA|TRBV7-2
TGTGCCAGCAGTCCCGCGGGCAGGGGGGAAAAAGCTTTCTTT
CASSPAGRGEKAFF
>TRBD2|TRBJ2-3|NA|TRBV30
TGTGCCTTGGCCCCCCCAGCGGGGTTCACAGATACGCAGTATTTT
CALAPPAGFTDTQYF
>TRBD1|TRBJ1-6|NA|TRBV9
TGTGCCAGCAGTGCCGACAGGGCCTCAAAAAATTCACCCCTCCACTTT
CASSADRASKNSPLHF
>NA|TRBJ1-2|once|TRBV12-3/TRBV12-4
TGTGCCAGCAGCTCCGGGAGGAACTATGGCTACACCTTC
CASSSGRNYGYTF
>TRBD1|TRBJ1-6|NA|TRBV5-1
TGCGCCAGCGGACAGGGACTTAATTCACCCCTCCACTTT
CASGQGLNSPLHF
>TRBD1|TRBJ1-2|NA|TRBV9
TGTGCCAGCAGCGTACGGACAGGAGATGGCTACACCTTC
CASSVRTGDGYTF
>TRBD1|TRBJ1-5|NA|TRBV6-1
TGTGCCAGCAGTGATGTTGGACAGGCGAACAATCAGCCCCAGCATTTT
CASSDVGQANNQPQHF
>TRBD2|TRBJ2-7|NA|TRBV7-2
TGTGCCAGCAGCTTAGAGGCTAGCGGGAGGGCCTACTCCTACGAGCAGTACTTC
CASSLEASGRAYSYEQYF
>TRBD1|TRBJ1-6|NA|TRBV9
TGTGCCAGCAGCGTAGGGGGACAGGGGAGTTCACCCCTCCACTTT
CASSVGGQGSSPLHF
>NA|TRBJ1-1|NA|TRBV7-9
TGTGCCAGCAGCGCACGGGGGGGAGCTTTCTTT
CASSARGGAFF
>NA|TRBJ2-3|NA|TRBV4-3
TGCGCCAGCAGCCAAGATCGAACAGGACCAGATACGCAGTATTTT
CASSQDRTGPDTQYF
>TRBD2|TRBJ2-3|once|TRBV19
TGTGCCAGTAGTACTAGCGGGTTCTCAGATACGCAGTATTTT
CASSTSGFSDTQYF
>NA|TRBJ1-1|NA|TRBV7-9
TGTGCCAGCAGCTTTATGTTCAGTATGAACACTGAAGCTTTCTTT
CASSFMFSMNTEAFF
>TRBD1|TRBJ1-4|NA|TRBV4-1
TGCGCCAGCAGCCAAGGGGGACAGTCGAATGAAAAACTGTTTTTT
CASSQGGQSNEKLFF
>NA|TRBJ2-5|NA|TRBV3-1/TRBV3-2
TGTGCCAGCAGCCAAGATCCCATCGGTCGGGAGACCCAGTACTTC
CASSQDPIGRETQYF
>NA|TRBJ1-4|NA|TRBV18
TGTGCCAGCTCACCAGGCCTCGATGAAAAACTGTTTTTT
CASSPGLDEKLFF
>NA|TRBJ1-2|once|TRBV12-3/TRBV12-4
TGTGCCAGCAGTCGCCGTTCTGCGGGTGGCTACACCTTC
CASSRRSAGGYTF
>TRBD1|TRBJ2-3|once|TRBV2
TGTGCCAGCAGTCTCCAGACAGGGTCCTACACAGATACGCAGTATTTT
CASSLQTGSYTDTQYF
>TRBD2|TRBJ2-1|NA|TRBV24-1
TGTGCCACCAGTGACCCTGGACTAGCGGGAGACTATGAGCAGTTCTTC
CATSDPGLAGDYEQFF
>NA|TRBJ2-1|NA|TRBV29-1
TGCAGCGTTGGAGGAGGGTACAATGAGCAGTTCTTC
CSVGGGYNEQFF
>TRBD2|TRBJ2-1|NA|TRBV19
TGTGCCAGTAGTACTCCACCAAACGGGGGGACTAGCGGGAATAATGAGCAGTTCTTC
CASSTPPNGGTSGNNEQFF
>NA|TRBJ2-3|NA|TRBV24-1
TGTGCCACCAGTGATCCGTCAGGAAAGAGCACAGATACGCAGTATTTT
CATSDPSGKSTDTQYF
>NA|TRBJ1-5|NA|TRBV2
TGTGCCAGCGTAAGGGAGGGTGGTAGCAATCAGCCCCAGCATTTT
CASVREGGSNQPQHF
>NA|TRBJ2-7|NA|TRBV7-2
TGTGCCAGCAGCTTGGTGGGAGGTGGCCTGTACGAGCAGTACTTC
CASSLVGGGLYEQYF
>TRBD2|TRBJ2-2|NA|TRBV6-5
TGTGCCAGCAGCCTAGCGGGAGGTGCCGGGGAGCTGTTTTTT
CASSLAGGAGELFF
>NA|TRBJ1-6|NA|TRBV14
TGTGCCAGCAGCCAGATGAAAACAGGGTTTTATTCACCCCTCCACTTT
CASSQMKTGFYSPLHF
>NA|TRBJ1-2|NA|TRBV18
TGTGCCAGCTCACCAAAGGACAGCTCTAACTATGGCTACACCTTC
CASSPKDSSNYGYTF
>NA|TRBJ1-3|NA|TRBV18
TGTGCCAGCTCACCACAGCAGGGGAAAGGAAACACCATATATTTT
CASSPQQGKGNTIYF
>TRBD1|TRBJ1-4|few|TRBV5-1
TGCGCCAGCAGTACCCAACAGGGGGCTAATGAAAAACTGTTTTTT
CASSTQQGANEKLFF
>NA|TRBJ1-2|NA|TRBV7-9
TGTGCCAGCAGCTTAGCCTTAGAAGCGAACTATGGCTACACCTTC
CASSLALEANYGYTF
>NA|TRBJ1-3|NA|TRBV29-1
TGCAGCGTTCAATTCCCAGGGCGAGCTGGAAACACCATATATTTT
CSVQFPGRAGNTIYF
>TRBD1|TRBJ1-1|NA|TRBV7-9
TGTGCCAGCAGCTTAGATGTTCGGATGGCGGGACAGGGGAACACTGAAGCTTTCTTT
CASSLDVRMAGQGNTEAFF
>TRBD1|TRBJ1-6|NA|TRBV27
TGTGCCAGCAGTTTAGTGTCAGGGGGCTCCTATAATTCACCCCTCCACTTT
CASSLVSGGSYNSPLHF
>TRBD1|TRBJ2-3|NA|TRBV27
TGTGCCAGCAGTTTGGACCCCGGGACAGCAGATACGCAGTATTTT
CASSLDPGTADTQYF
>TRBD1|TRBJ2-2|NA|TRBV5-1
TGCGCCAGCAGCTGGGGACAGGGTACCGGGGAGCTGTTTTTT
CASSWGQGTGELFF